Only one count was recorded for the clone carrying this T cell receptor (beta chain). Its specificity is not known. CDR3 length: 15 residues. Deletions cut 1 base from V and 6 bases from J, with 13 bases between. Germline V lookup: CDR1 SEHNR, CDR2 FQNEAQ (reference sequence). This sample stems from a study of immune cell composition in non-small cell lung cancer. Clones were sequenced by immunoSEQ multiplex PCR, and TCRdb holds only the in-frame ones, with some missing. The data contain about 9,100 clones, about 63% of them singletons. Study-level points and caveats: Clones >0.5% enriched in tumour were rarer in adenocarcinoma (roughly 33%) than squamous (around 75%).

Specimen: lung tumor tissue. V is TRBV7-9 and J is TRBJ2-1, with D tentatively TRBD1 (6 bases). This sequence originates from a human donor with non-small cell lung cancer. For the CDR3, the DNA is TGTGCCAGCAGCTTAGTTCAGAGAGGGGGCAATGAGCAGTTCTTC. As protein: CASSLVQRGGNEQFF.